This TCR beta chain was recorded in a study of blood T cell repertoires in COVID-19 (dated by TCRdb to 2020 to 2021). With regard to the full study: Samples covering the acute and convalescent phases of COVID-19 were provided by collaborators in the United States, Italy and Spain. The prospective study material was composed of cDNA or gDNA derived from T cells, B-cell-depleted T cells, or PBMCs. A de-identified subject ID, COVID-19 status, age in years and sex were almost always included in the sample metadata. The repertoires were released in a freely available public database intended as a resource for research on the immune response to SARS-CoV-2. Where available, HLA class I and class II types were taken from metadata supplied by the sample provider and were not determined by assay-based typing. Deeply sampled blood TCRbeta repertoires from subjects exposed to, actively infected with, or recovered from COVID-19 were included in the dataset. The samples were drawn from two sources: the first 160 participants of the ongoing ImmuneRACE study, and 1,254 subjects contributed by 6 global collaborators. What the research found in general, with its limitations: How much clinical and demographic metadata was included differed by source and by participant, and the metadata was provided uncurated.

The immunoSEQ Assay, a bias-controlled multiplex PCR, was used to amplify TCRbeta CDR3 regions from genomic DNA. The published analysis was carried out like this. The number of nucleated cells in each sample was estimated by amplification of reference gene primers within the assay. Sequence reads were collapsed and filtered to measure the absolute abundance of every unique TCRbeta CDR3 rearrangement. For each sample, productive Simpson clonality was calculated as the square root of Simpson's diversity index over productive rearrangements. This immuneACCESS table, as held by TCRdb, lists in-frame sequences with V and J called but not all clones. Of the missing ones, under half trace to an unresolved V gene in checked studies; the others have no known cause. The D gene and trimming were derived from the DNA, and the V and J assignments and clone size from that table. The sample profile shows about 21,000 clones; 84% of them were found once. Roughly 2.9% of the sample goes to the ten largest clones.

V loses 1 base at its end and J loses 2 bases; junction bases beyond the gene matches: 2. The germline V gene encodes CDR1 SGHNT and CDR2 YENEEA. Taken from cysteine to phenylalanine, the CDR3 has 15 residues. The read is trimmed to its CDR3 DNA, 45 bases read in frame from base 1. Each collaborating institution followed its own protocols to collect whole blood in K2EDTA tubes. For TCRbeta analysis, collaborators shipped samples in one of three forms: frozen whole blood, isolated PBMCs, or DNA extracted from either of those sample types. Comments on this clone: The target of this receptor is not known. No base qualities exist here, and no much larger clone lies one base off it.

Input material: peripheral blood. The chain is assembled from TRBV11-3 and TRBJ2-1; TRBD1 lines up with 7 middle nucleotides. The TCR originated in a man aged 35 to 55 with acute or convalescent COVID-19. The nucleotide sequence reads as follows: TGTGCCAGCAGCTTAGGTCAGGGGGCCTACAATGAGCAGTTCTTC. It encodes CASSLGQGAYNEQFF.